These 2 T cell receptor beta chains were sequenced from one sample in a study of cytomegalovirus exposure and HLA in healthy donors. It was with 60 Vbeta and 13 Jbeta primers that the PCR ran. Profiled with immunoSEQ multiplex PCR; TCRdb holds only in-frame clones, not every one. The sample holds 200,000 or so clones; roughly 80% are singletons and the top ten take about 0.23%. Sequencing input: PBMCs. Source of these receptors: a girl aged 2-10 years in good health and CMV-seronegative.

The J gene is TRBJ1-2, the V gene TRBV19; D perhaps matches TRBD1 (5 bases). Per germline, CDR1 LNHDA and CDR2 SQIVND (reference sequence). The CDR3 sequence is 12 residues long. V was pared by 7 bases and J by 6 bases, with 12 bases between. CDR3: CASTAGFNGYTF. The CDR3 bases are TGTGCCAGTACAGCAGGGTTCAATGGCTACACCTTC.

This chain uses TRBV4-1 with TRBJ2-5; 12 bases agree with TRBD2. The CDR3 runs 13 residues. Germline V gives CDR1 MGHRA, CDR2 YSYEKL. With V trimmed by 8 bases and J by 4 bases, 2 bases remained unmatched. This CDR3 reads CASAGLAGETQYF. The CDR3 DNA reads as TGCGCCAGCGCGGGACTAGCGGGAGAGACCCAGTACTTC.